This T cell receptor (beta chain) was recorded in a study of response to subunit inactivated influenza vaccine. Trimming took off 4 bases at V and 4 bases at J, with 15 bases between the two ends. This CDR3 region has 14 residues. The germline V gene has CDR1 SQVTM and CDR2 ANQGSEA. General observations from the study: Researchers suggested that each seasonal influenza vaccination recruits few new T cells.

A single record per CDR3 protein comes from TCRdb applying MiXCR to the RT-PCR reads. The data show more than 700,000 distinct CDR3 sequences, approximately 22% seen once. This clonotype appeared a few times. Its specificity is not known. The rearrangement joins TRBV29-1 to TRBJ2-3, with a possible D match to TRBD1 (6 bases). The sequencing used PBMCs from blood, collected roughly 5 days after vaccination. This sequence was found in a man aged 50-59 years who received an inactivated influenza vaccine. For the CDR3, the DNA is TGCAGCGTTGGGGTAGGGGGTAGGTCAGATACGCAGTATTTT. Protein: CSVGVGGRSDTQYF.